The 16 T cell receptor beta chains listed next were all sequenced from one sample in a study of beta chain features in type 1 diabetes (dated by TCRdb to about 2018). Library preparation was by the immunoSEQ multiplex PCR assay. The High Capacity cDNA Reverse Transcription Kit was used to reverse transcribe all of the isolated RNA, meaning that expressed TCRB transcripts were what got sequenced. TCRdb provides this immuneACCESS table in a form limited to in-frame rearrangements. Some clones are lacking; in checked studies, under half of them reflect an unresolved V gene, and why the rest are absent is not known. The sample profile shows 300,000 to 350,000 clones; 14% of them were found once. Together, the top ten hold about 6.6% of the sample. The sample comprised central memory CD4+ T cells from blood. Receptor source: a man aged 30-40 years in good health.

The chain is built from TRBV9 and TRBJ1-5; maybe TRBD1 (5 bases). The CDR3 loop spans 14 amino acids. Per the germline V gene, CDR1 is SGDLS and CDR2 is YYNGEE. V was cut by 3 bases and J by 4 bases, with 11 bases left in between. CDR3 amino acids: CASSAGRRNQPQHF. The CDR3 region has the DNA TGTGCCAGCAGCGCGGGACGGAGAAATCAGCCCCAGCATTTT. The full variable domain, with the rest looked up from reference TRBV9 and TRBJ1-5, is DSGVTQTPKHLITATGQRVTLRCSPRSGDLSVYWYQQSLDQGLQFLIQYYNGEERAKGNILERFSAQQFPDLHSELNLSSLELGDSALYFCASSAGRRNQPQHFGDGTRLSIL.

The V gene is TRBV15, the J gene TRBJ2-1; 9 nucleotides align to TRBD2. The CDR3 sequence is 16 residues long. From germline, CDR1 is LNHNV and CDR2 YYDKDF (reference sequence). Trimming took 0 bases from V and 6 from J; bases not matched to a gene: 6. CDR3 DNA: TGTGCCACCAGCAGAGATGGCGGGAGGGCGGGCAATGAGCAGTTCTTC. Protein product: CATSRDGGRAGNEQFF.

This clone was picked up a small number of times. The chain recombines TRBV4-2 with TRBJ2-5, with D perhaps matching TRBD1 (6 bases). The CDR3 consists of 14 residues. V gave up 5 bases and J gave up 5 bases, with 15 bases separating them. Germline assignment: CDR1 LGHNA and CDR2 YNFKEQ. CDR3 amino acids: CASSAGVMGETQYF. CDR3 in DNA: TGTGCCAGCAGCGCAGGGGTCATGGGGGAGACCCAGTACTTC.

V gene TRBV13 combines with J gene TRBJ2-3; D gene uncertain. The CDR3 totals 13 residues. Trimming pared 4 bases from V and 0 bases from J, leaving 5 bases between. Germline values: CDR1 PRHDT, CDR2 FYEKMQ (reference sequence). For the CDR3, the DNA is TGTGCCAGCAGCTATACTAGCACAGATACGCAGTATTTT. This translates into CASSYTSTDTQYF.

The chain uses TRBV2 and TRBJ2-1; D possibly corresponds to TRBD2 (6 bases). Trimming stripped 6 bases from V and 8 bases from J, with 8 bases between. The CDR3 extends over 11 amino acids. Germline assignment: CDR1 SNHLY and CDR2 FYNNEI. The CDR3 sequence: CASRGGDEQFF. In DNA form, the CDR3 reads TGTGCCAGCAGGGGAGGCGATGAGCAGTTCTTC.

This clone was seen a handful of times. The gene calls are TRBV4-3 and TRBJ2-4, with 7 bases lining up with TRBD2. Losses at the gene ends were 0 bases for V and 0 bases for J; bases not matched to a gene: 5. The germline CDR1 and CDR2 sequences are LGHNA and YSLEER. The CDR3 runs 17 residues. CDR3 protein: CASSQDRGGIAKNIQYF. CDR3 DNA: TGCGCCAGCAGCCAAGACCGCGGGGGAATAGCCAAAAACATTCAGTACTTC.

In this sample, this clone turned up a few times. The chain joins TRBV30 to TRBJ1-3, with D possibly TRBD1 on 5 matching bases. This CDR3 contains 14 residues. The V and J ends lost 3 bases and 2 bases respectively, with 11 bases between them. The germline gives CDR1 GTSNPN, CDR2 SVGIG (reference sequence). CDR3 DNA sequence: TGTGCCTGGAGCGGGGACCTTCCTGGAAACACCATATATTTT. Amino acid sequence: CAWSGDLPGNTIYF.

This clone was seen only a few times. The CDR3 sequence: CASSSLPSGYNEQFF. CDR3 sequence (DNA): TGTGCCAGCAGCTCCCTCCCCAGCGGGTACAATGAGCAGTTCTTC. The gene calls are TRBV11-3 and TRBJ2-1, with D possibly TRBD2 on 6 matching bases. CDR1 and CDR2 (germline): SGHNT, YENEEA. The germline V and J ends were trimmed by 4 bases and 4 bases, with 14 bases remaining between them. CDR3 length: 15 amino acids.

This clone appeared a few times. A much larger clonotype is one base distant, so this may be a read error. This chain links TRBV4-1 with TRBJ2-4; 11 nucleotides agree with TRBD2. The CDR3 has 15 residues. The germline CDR1 and CDR2 sequences are MGHRA and YSYEKL. J was trimmed by 6 bases and V by 5 bases; bases with no gene match: 6. The CDR3 DNA sequence: TGCGCCAGCAGCTATAGCGGGGGGGCCGGAAACATTCAGTACTTC. This sequence encodes CASSYSGGAGNIQYF.

In its sample, this clone was seen a few times. The rearrangement uses TRBV7-8 and TRBJ2-1; 7 nucleotides align to TRBD1. This CDR3 region has 15 residues. Losses at the gene ends were 5 bases for V and 3 bases for J; bases not matched to a gene: 7. The germline V gene encodes CDR1 SGHVS and CDR2 FQNEAQ. CDR3 DNA sequence: TGTGCCAGCAGCCCCCCGGGACAGAACTACAATGAGCAGTTCTTC. It yields the protein CASSPPGQNYNEQFF. The full variable domain, its missing parts supplied by reference TRBV7-8 and TRBJ2-1, is GAGVSQSPRYKVAKRGQDVALRCDPISGHVSLFWYQQALGQGPEFLTYFQNEAQLDKSGLPSDRFFAERPEGSVSTLKIQRTQQEDSAVYLCASSPPGQNYNEQFFGPGTRLTVL.

This chain joins TRBV6-5 and TRBJ2-1, with D possibly matching TRBD2 (7 bases). In germline, CDR1 is MNHEY, CDR2 SVGAGI. Trimming removed 5 bases at V and 3 bases at J, with 14 bases between. CDR3 length: 15 amino acids. CDR3 nucleotides: TGTGCCAGCAGTACAGGAGGGGGGGGCTACAATGAGCAGTTCTTC. Translated, it gives CASSTGGGGYNEQFF.

The gene calls are TRBV9 and TRBJ1-2, with unresolved D. CDR3 length equals 15 residues. CDR1 is SGDLS and CDR2 is YYNGEE in the germline V gene. V dropped 7 bases and J dropped 0 bases, with 16 bases sitting between them. DNA of the CDR3: TGTGCCAGCTCACCACAGAACAGACCTAACTATGGCTACACCTTC. Its translation: CASSPQNRPNYGYTF. Combining the CDR3 with reference TRBV9 and TRBJ1-2 gives the whole variable domain DSGVTQTPKHLITATGQRVTLRCSPRSGDLSVYWYQQSLDQGLQFLIQYYNGEERAKGNILERFSAQQFPDLHSELNLSSLELGDSALYFCASSPQNRPNYGYTFGSGTRLTVV.

The chain couples TRBV7-2 to TRBJ2-3; D gene uncertain. The CDR3 has 15 amino acids. Germline CDR1 SGHTA, CDR2 FQGNSA. V lost 5 bases and J 2 bases, leaving 14 bases between the germline ends. This CDR3 reads CASSPRALDTDTQYF. DNA for the CDR3: TGTGCCAGCAGCCCCCGGGCTTTAGACACAGATACGCAGTATTTT.

In its sample, this clone was seen many times. The genes are TRBV14 and TRBJ2-7; TRBD1 is a possible D gene (6 bases). The ends were cut back, 3 bases at V and 0 bases at J, with 15 bases in the middle. The CDR3 covers 16 residues. Germline V gene data show CDR1 as SGHDN and CDR2 as FVKESK. CDR3 nucleotides: TGTGCCAGCAGCCATCTCTCCGGGACAAACTCCTACGAGCAGTACTTC. This gives the protein CASSHLSGTNSYEQYF.

Of note for this clone: The same CDR3 arises from other DNA sequences in this sample as well. The chain is built from TRBV29-1 and TRBJ2-1, with TRBD2 matching 12 bases. CDR1 is SQVTM and CDR2 is ANQGSEA in the germline V gene. This CDR3 has 13 residues. Unmatched junction bases numbered 1, after V lost 6 bases and J lost 4 bases. CDR3 nucleotides: TGCAGCGTGACTAGCGGGAGTTACAATGAGCAGTTCTTC. It codes for CSVTSGSYNEQFF.

The chain employs TRBV10-3 and TRBJ1-1; D might be TRBD1 (5 bases). In germline, CDR1 is ENHRY, CDR2 SYGVKD. The V and J ends lost 10 bases and 6 bases respectively, with 15 bases between them. The CDR3 contains 12 residues. The CDR3 nucleotides read TGTGCCAGCAGACGAACAGGAGCTGAAGCTTTCTTT. Encoded protein: CASRRTGAEAFF.